The rows below give T cell receptor beta chains drawn from one sample of a study of blood T cell repertoires in COVID-19. Sequencing used immunoSEQ multiplex PCR; TCRdb keeps in-frame clones, though not all of them. The table has over 50,000 clones, more than 70% seen once. Material for sequencing was peripheral blood. The receptor source for this set is a man aged 55-75 years with acute or convalescent COVID-19. Each CDR3 is given with its conserved first and last residue. A D gene is named only where the DNA matches it firmly. Some rows mark clone size as missing; the rest say once, few, many or name a class of expanded clone.

j_gene: TRBJ1-1; len: 13; d_gene: NA; v_gene: TRBV2; abundance: NA; CDR3nt: TGTGCCACGGGAGAGGCCTATAACACTGAAGCTTTCTTT; CDR3aa: CATGEAYNTEAFF
j_gene: TRBJ2-7; len: 12; d_gene: NA; v_gene: TRBV12-3/TRBV12-4; abundance: NA; CDR3nt: TGTGCCAGCAGTTTCGCGACCTACGAGCAGTACTTC; CDR3aa: CASSFATYEQYF
j_gene: TRBJ1-4; len: 15; d_gene: TRBD1; v_gene: TRBV5-4; abundance: NA; CDR3nt: TGTGCCAGCAGCCCGGGGGACAGGGGTTCTGAAAAACTGTTTTTT; CDR3aa: CASSPGDRGSEKLFF
j_gene: TRBJ2-7; len: 15; d_gene: TRBD1; v_gene: TRBV11-3; abundance: few; CDR3nt: TGTGCCAGCAGCTCCGAGACAGGGACCTCCTACGAGCAGTACTTC; CDR3aa: CASSSETGTSYEQYF
j_gene: TRBJ1-6; len: 12; d_gene: NA; v_gene: TRBV5-1; abundance: NA; CDR3nt: TGCGCCAGCAGCGAAGAGGGGGCACCCCTCCACTTT; CDR3aa: CASSEEGAPLHF
j_gene: TRBJ1-6; len: 16; d_gene: TRBD1; v_gene: TRBV3-1/TRBV3-2; abundance: once; CDR3nt: TGTGCCAGCAGCCAACGACAGGGAAGGGCGAACTCACCCCTCCACTTT; CDR3aa: CASSQRQGRANSPLHF
j_gene: TRBJ1-5; len: 16; d_gene: TRBD1; v_gene: TRBV9; abundance: NA; CDR3nt: TGTGCCAGCAGCGAGGGGACAGGGGCGTTCAATCAGCCCCAGCATTTT; CDR3aa: CASSEGTGAFNQPQHF
j_gene: TRBJ1-1; len: 14; d_gene: NA; v_gene: TRBV4-3; abundance: NA; CDR3nt: TGCGCCAGCAGCCAAGATGGGGGGAGGACTGAAGCTTTCTTT; CDR3aa: CASSQDGGRTEAFF
j_gene: TRBJ2-1; len: 15; d_gene: TRBD2; v_gene: TRBV6-2/TRBV6-3; abundance: once; CDR3nt: TGTGCCAGCAGTTACAGACTAGCGGGAAACAATGAGCAGTTCTTC; CDR3aa: CASSYRLAGNNEQFF
j_gene: TRBJ2-1; len: 16; d_gene: TRBD2; v_gene: TRBV5-1; abundance: NA; CDR3nt: TGCGCCAGCAGCTTGGTAGCGGGAAGCTCCTACAATGAGCAGTTCTTC; CDR3aa: CASSLVAGSSYNEQFF
j_gene: TRBJ1-4; len: 12; d_gene: TRBD1; v_gene: TRBV19; abundance: NA; CDR3nt: TGTGCCAGTAGTACGGACAGGGGATTGCTGTTTTTT; CDR3aa: CASSTDRGLLFF
j_gene: TRBJ2-7; len: 15; d_gene: NA; v_gene: TRBV10-2; abundance: NA; CDR3nt: TGCGCCAGCAGTGAGACCTCGGAGAATTTCTACGAGCAGTACTTC; CDR3aa: CASSETSENFYEQYF
j_gene: TRBJ1-1; len: 15; d_gene: NA; v_gene: TRBV27; abundance: NA; CDR3nt: TGTGCCAGCAGTTTAGCTTTGACAGCATCCACTGAAGCTTTCTTT; CDR3aa: CASSLALTASTEAFF
j_gene: TRBJ1-3; len: 13; d_gene: NA; v_gene: TRBV25-1; abundance: NA; CDR3nt: TGTGCCAGCAGTGAACGAGCGGGAAACACCATATATTTT; CDR3aa: CASSERAGNTIYF
j_gene: TRBJ2-5; len: 15; d_gene: NA; v_gene: TRBV3-1/TRBV3-2; abundance: NA; CDR3nt: TGTGCCAGCAACCCTAGAGGTAAAGGCGTGGAGACCCAGTACTTC; CDR3aa: CASNPRGKGVETQYF
j_gene: TRBJ1-6; len: 16; d_gene: TRBD1; v_gene: TRBV6-5; abundance: NA; CDR3nt: TGTGCCAGCAGTTACTCGACAGGGACATATAATTCACCCCTCCACTTT; CDR3aa: CASSYSTGTYNSPLHF
j_gene: TRBJ1-2; len: 14; d_gene: NA; v_gene: TRBV7-2; abundance: NA; CDR3nt: TGTGCCAGCAGCTTAGGAGCCCTAGTCGACGGCTACACCTTC; CDR3aa: CASSLGALVDGYTF
j_gene: TRBJ2-7; len: 15; d_gene: NA; v_gene: TRBV4-3; abundance: NA; CDR3nt: TGCGCCAGCAGCCAAGAGTATCAGAGGTCGTACGAGCAGTACTTC; CDR3aa: CASSQEYQRSYEQYF
j_gene: TRBJ1-6; len: 14; d_gene: NA; v_gene: TRBV27; abundance: NA; CDR3nt: TGTGCCAGCAAAATTGGAGGGCTCAATTCACCCCTCCACTTT; CDR3aa: CASKIGGLNSPLHF
j_gene: TRBJ1-2; len: 13; d_gene: TRBD1; v_gene: TRBV30; abundance: NA; CDR3nt: TGTGCCTGGAGTGTATTTAGGGACAGGGGTAGCACCTTC; CDR3aa: CAWSVFRDRGSTF
j_gene: TRBJ2-2; len: 14; d_gene: NA; v_gene: TRBV6-6; abundance: NA; CDR3nt: TGTGCCAGCAGTATCCTACAGGACACCGGGGAGCTGTTTTTT; CDR3aa: CASSILQDTGELFF
j_gene: TRBJ1-6; len: 18; d_gene: TRBD1; v_gene: TRBV19; abundance: NA; CDR3nt: TGTGCCAGTAGTGTTTTCGGTCAATGGGTACAGGGGAATTCACCCCTCCACTTT; CDR3aa: CASSVFGQWVQGNSPLHF
j_gene: TRBJ1-5; len: 14; d_gene: NA; v_gene: TRBV9; abundance: once; CDR3nt: TGTGCCAGCAGCGCAGGACAGAGCAATCAGCCCCAGCATTTT; CDR3aa: CASSAGQSNQPQHF
j_gene: TRBJ1-3; len: 14; d_gene: NA; v_gene: TRBV11-2; abundance: NA; CDR3nt: TGTGCCAGCAGCCCTACGGGGTCTGGAAACACCATATATTTT; CDR3aa: CASSPTGSGNTIYF
j_gene: TRBJ2-3; len: 15; d_gene: NA; v_gene: TRBV6-5; abundance: NA; CDR3nt: TGTGCCAGCAGGGGATTGGGGGCTAGCACAGATACGCAGTATTTT; CDR3aa: CASRGLGASTDTQYF
j_gene: TRBJ2-5; len: 16; d_gene: TRBD2; v_gene: TRBV11-2; abundance: NA; CDR3nt: TGTGCCAGCAGCTTAACATTAACGGGGGGAGCAGAGACCCAGTACTTC; CDR3aa: CASSLTLTGGAETQYF
j_gene: TRBJ1-4; len: 14; d_gene: TRBD1; v_gene: TRBV15; abundance: few; CDR3nt: TGTGCCACCAGCAGAGCAGGACAGGGGGAAAAACTGTTTTTT; CDR3aa: CATSRAGQGEKLFF
j_gene: TRBJ2-3; len: 14; d_gene: TRBD2; v_gene: TRBV19; abundance: NA; CDR3nt: TGTGCCAGTAGCGCCGGGGGGGCTGCAGATACGCAGTATTTT; CDR3aa: CASSAGGAADTQYF
j_gene: TRBJ2-4; len: 13; d_gene: NA; v_gene: TRBV9; abundance: few; CDR3nt: TGTGCCAGCAGCTCCGGGGGTAGGGACATTCAGTACTTC; CDR3aa: CASSSGGRDIQYF
j_gene: TRBJ2-5; len: 13; d_gene: TRBD1; v_gene: TRBV12-3/TRBV12-4; abundance: NA; CDR3nt: TGTGCCAGCAGAGGACAGGGGAGGGAGACCCAGTACTTC; CDR3aa: CASRGQGRETQYF
j_gene: TRBJ2-3; len: 13; d_gene: NA; v_gene: TRBV14; abundance: NA; CDR3nt: TGTGCCAGCAGCCAAGTTCCTACGGATACGCAGTATTTT; CDR3aa: CASSQVPTDTQYF
j_gene: TRBJ2-2; len: 15; d_gene: NA; v_gene: TRBV9; abundance: once; CDR3nt: TGTGCCAGCAGCGTCCGAACCACAGGGTCCGGGGAGCTGTTTTTT; CDR3aa: CASSVRTTGSGELFF
j_gene: TRBJ2-5; len: 16; d_gene: TRBD2; v_gene: TRBV7-8; abundance: NA; CDR3nt: TGTGCCTGTCTGAACGGGACTAGCGGGGGGAAAGAGACCCAGTACTTC; CDR3aa: CACLNGTSGGKETQYF
j_gene: TRBJ1-2; len: 14; d_gene: TRBD1; v_gene: TRBV19; abundance: few; CDR3nt: TGTGCCAGTAGTACCCGGGGACAGGGAAGTGGCTACACCTTC; CDR3aa: CASSTRGQGSGYTF
j_gene: TRBJ2-3; len: 15; d_gene: TRBD1; v_gene: TRBV5-1; abundance: NA; CDR3nt: TGCGCCAGCAGCTTGCAGGACAGGGGCACAGATACGCAGTATTTT; CDR3aa: CASSLQDRGTDTQYF
j_gene: TRBJ2-5; len: 17; d_gene: TRBD2; v_gene: TRBV6-2/TRBV6-3; abundance: NA; CDR3nt: TGTGCCAGCAGTTACTCGGTAGCGGGGGGGCTGGAGGAGACCCAGTACTTC; CDR3aa: CASSYSVAGGLEETQYF
j_gene: TRBJ1-4; len: 14; d_gene: TRBD1; v_gene: TRBV7-2; abundance: NA; CDR3nt: TGTGCCAGCAGCACACAGGGGGCTAATGAAAAACTGTTTTTT; CDR3aa: CASSTQGANEKLFF
j_gene: TRBJ1-2; len: 13; d_gene: TRBD1; v_gene: TRBV19; abundance: NA; CDR3nt: TGTGCCAGTAGAGGACAGGACCGCTATGGCTACACCTTC; CDR3aa: CASRGQDRYGYTF
j_gene: TRBJ2-6; len: 16; d_gene: TRBD1; v_gene: TRBV30; abundance: NA; CDR3nt: TGTGCCTGGTTGGACAGGGGGCTTACGGGGGCCAACGTCCTGACTTTC; CDR3aa: CAWLDRGLTGANVLTF
j_gene: TRBJ1-5; len: 15; d_gene: NA; v_gene: TRBV9; abundance: NA; CDR3nt: TGTGCCAGCAGCGTAAGTGGGACACCTAATCAGCCCCAGCATTTT; CDR3aa: CASSVSGTPNQPQHF
j_gene: TRBJ2-1; len: 19; d_gene: TRBD2; v_gene: TRBV19; abundance: NA; CDR3nt: TGTGCCAGTAGTACGGGACTAGCGGGGCCCTTGAGCTCCTACAATGAGCAGTTCTTC; CDR3aa: CASSTGLAGPLSSYNEQFF
j_gene: TRBJ1-2; len: 14; d_gene: TRBD1; v_gene: TRBV4-3; abundance: NA; CDR3nt: TGCGCCAGCAGCCAAGAGACAGGGTCCGGTGGCTACACCTTC; CDR3aa: CASSQETGSGGYTF
j_gene: TRBJ1-4; len: 14; d_gene: NA; v_gene: TRBV5-1; abundance: NA; CDR3nt: TGCGCCAGCAGCTTAGACACCTCCAGGCAAAAACTGTTTTTT; CDR3aa: CASSLDTSRQKLFF
j_gene: TRBJ1-1; len: 15; d_gene: NA; v_gene: TRBV7-9; abundance: NA; CDR3nt: TGTGCCAGCAGCAGAACAGGGACGGGGAACACTGAAGCTTTCTTT; CDR3aa: CASSRTGTGNTEAFF
j_gene: TRBJ1-1; len: 14; d_gene: TRBD1; v_gene: TRBV7-2; abundance: NA; CDR3nt: TGTGCCAGCAGCTTACAGGGGGCGGGCACTGAAGCTTTCTTT; CDR3aa: CASSLQGAGTEAFF
j_gene: TRBJ1-4; len: 13; d_gene: TRBD1; v_gene: TRBV24-1; abundance: NA; CDR3nt: TGTGCCACCAGTGATAGACAGGGATTTGAACTGTTTTTT; CDR3aa: CATSDRQGFELFF